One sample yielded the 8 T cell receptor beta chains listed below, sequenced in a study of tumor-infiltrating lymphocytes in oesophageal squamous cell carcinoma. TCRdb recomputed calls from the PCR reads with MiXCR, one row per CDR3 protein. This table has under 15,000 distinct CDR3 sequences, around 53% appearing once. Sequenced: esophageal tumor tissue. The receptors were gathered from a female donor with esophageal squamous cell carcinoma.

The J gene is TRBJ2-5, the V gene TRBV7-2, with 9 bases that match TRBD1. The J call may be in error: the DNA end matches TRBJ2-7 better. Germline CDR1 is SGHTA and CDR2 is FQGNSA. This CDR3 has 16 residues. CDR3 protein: CASSYPGGTGRYEQYF. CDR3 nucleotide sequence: TGTGCCAGCAGCTACCCCGGGGGGACAGGGAGATACGAGCAGTACTTC.

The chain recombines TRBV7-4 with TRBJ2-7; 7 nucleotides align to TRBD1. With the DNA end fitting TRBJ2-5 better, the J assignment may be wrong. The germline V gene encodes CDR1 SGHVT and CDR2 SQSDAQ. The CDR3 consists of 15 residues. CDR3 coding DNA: TGTGCCAGCAGCTTAACAGGGACAGCCCAAGAGACCCAGTACTTC. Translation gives CASSLTGTAQETQYF.

DNA of the CDR3: TGTGCCAGCAGCGTCGGGAGCAACAATGAGCAGTTCTTC. Translated: CASSVGSNNEQFF. V and J are TRBV7-3 and TRBJ2-4, with D maybe TRBD2 (6 bases). TRBJ2-1 explains the end of the DNA better; the J call may be wrong. CDR1 SGHTA and CDR2 FQGTGA come from the germline V gene. CDR3 length: 13 amino acids.

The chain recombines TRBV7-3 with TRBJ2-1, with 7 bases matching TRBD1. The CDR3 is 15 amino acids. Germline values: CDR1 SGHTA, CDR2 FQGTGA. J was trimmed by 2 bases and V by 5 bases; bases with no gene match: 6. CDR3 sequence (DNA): TGTGCCAGCAGCCAGGGGCAGGGGGCCTACAATGAGCAGTTCTTC. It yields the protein CASSQGQGAYNEQFF.

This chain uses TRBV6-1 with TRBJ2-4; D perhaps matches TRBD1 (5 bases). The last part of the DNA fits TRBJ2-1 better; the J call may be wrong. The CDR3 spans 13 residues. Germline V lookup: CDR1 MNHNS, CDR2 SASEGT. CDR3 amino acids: CASSRMVGVEQFF. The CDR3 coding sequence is TGTGCCAGCAGTCGAATGGTAGGGGTCGAGCAGTTCTTC.

CDR3 nucleotide sequence: TGTGCCAGCAGCTTTTTTGCGGGAAGCACAGATACGCAGTATTTT. Amino acids: CASSFFAGSTDTQYF. The chain joins TRBV7-9 to TRBJ2-3, with D possibly being TRBD2 (6 bases). CDR1 and CDR2 from the germline V gene are SEHNR and FQNEAQ (reference sequence). The V and J ends lost 3 bases and 0 bases respectively, with 10 bases between them. This CDR3 region has 15 residues.

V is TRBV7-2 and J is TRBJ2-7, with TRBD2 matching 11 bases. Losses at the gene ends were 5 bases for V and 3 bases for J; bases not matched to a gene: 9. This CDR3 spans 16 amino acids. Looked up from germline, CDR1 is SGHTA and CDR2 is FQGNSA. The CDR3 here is CASSSRGLAVGYEQYF. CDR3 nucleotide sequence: TGTGCCAGCAGCAGCCGGGGACTAGCGGTTGGCTACGAGCAGTACTTC. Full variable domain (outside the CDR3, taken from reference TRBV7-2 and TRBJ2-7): GAGVSQSPSNKVTEKGKDVELRCDPISGHTALYWYRQSLGQGLEFLIYFQGNSAPDKSGLPSDRFSAERTGGSVSTLTIQRTQQEDSAVYLCASSSRGLAVGYEQYFGPGTRLTVT.

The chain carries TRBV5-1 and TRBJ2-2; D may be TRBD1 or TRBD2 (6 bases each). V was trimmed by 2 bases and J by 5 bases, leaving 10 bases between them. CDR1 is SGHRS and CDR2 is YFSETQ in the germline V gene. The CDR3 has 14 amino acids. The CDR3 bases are TGCGCCAGCAGCTTCGGGGGCCGTACCGGGGAGCTGTTTTTT. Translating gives CASSFGGRTGELFF.